This T cell receptor (beta chain) was identified in a study of neurological immune-mediated disorders. In TCRdb, the 5' RACE reads were re-called with MiXCR into one record per CDR3 protein. This sample has 84,000 or so distinct CDR3 sequences, with about 4.3% found just once. The time point was: longitudinal time-point 3. This clonotype came up many times. Germline V gives CDR1 DFQATT, CDR2 SNEGSKA (reference sequence). The CDR3 spans 13 residues. Deletions cut 0 bases from V and 4 bases from J, with 9 bases between. The sample taken for sequencing was PBMCs. This receptor was taken from a woman aged 55-69 years with multiple sclerosis. V is TRBV20-1 and J is TRBJ1-2; unclear D gene. Here the CDR3 reads CSARDEDIYGYTF. In DNA, the CDR3 is TGCAGTGCTAGAGATGAGGATATCTATGGCTACACCTTC.